This is a list of T cell receptor beta chains from one sample in a study of identical twins. TCRdb called the 5' RACE reads again in MiXCR, with one record for every CDR3 protein. The table includes 1.5 million to 2 million distinct CDR3 sequences, around 33% detected once. The sample consisted of cord blood. The receptors were sampled from a newborn girl in good health. The CDR3 runs from the conserved cysteine through the conserved F or W. D genes are given only for firm matches. Size is stated for part of the rows, as once, few or many counts, or as a class when the clone is expanded.

D: -; V: TRBV7-2; size: many; length: 17; J: TRBJ2-1; CDR3: CASSLFRGTRINNEQFF; DNA: TGTGCCAGCAGCCTATTCCGAGGCACTCGCATCAACAATGAGCAGTTCTTC
D: -; V: TRBV20-1; size: few; length: 13; J: TRBJ1-1; CDR3: CSARGRMGTEAFF; DNA: TGCAGTGCTAGGGGCAGGATGGGGACTGAAGCTTTCTTT
D: TRBD1; V: TRBV5-1; size: few; length: 14; J: TRBJ1-2; CDR3: CASSAGGPAYGYTF; DNA: TGCGCCAGCAGCGCAGGGGGCCCCGCCTATGGCTACACCTTC
D: TRBD1; V: TRBV2; size: few; length: 10; J: TRBJ1-2; CDR3: CASEQGVYTF; DNA: TGTGCCAGCGAACAGGGGGTCTACACCTTC
D: -; V: TRBV28; size: -; length: 14; J: TRBJ2-7; CDR3: CASSLFLKGYEQYF; DNA: TGTGCCAGCAGTTTATTTCTAAAGGGCTACGAGCAGTACTTC
D: -; V: TRBV6-5; size: -; length: 13; J: TRBJ1-2; CDR3: CASSRLTGYGYTF; DNA: TGTGCCAGCAGCCGGCTGACAGGCTATGGCTACACCTTC
D: -; V: TRBV9; size: -; length: 15; J: TRBJ1-5; CDR3: CASTRDHREGQPQHF; DNA: TGTGCCAGCACCCGAGACCACAGGGAGGGTCAGCCCCAGCATTTT
D: TRBD1; V: TRBV27; size: few; length: 15; J: TRBJ1-1; CDR3: CASSSGQGSDTEAFF; DNA: TGTGCCAGCAGTTCGGGACAGGGGTCCGACACTGAAGCTTTCTTT
D: -; V: TRBV6-2/TRBV6-3; size: -; length: 17; J: TRBJ2-3; CDR3: CASSFGAGREGLDTQYF; DNA: TGTGCCAGCAGTTTCGGGGCTGGTAGGGAAGGATTGGATACGCAGTATTTT
D: -; V: TRBV6-6; size: few; length: 15; J: TRBJ1-2; CDR3: CASSYSGGQGYGYTF; DNA: TGTGCCAGCAGTTACTCCGGGGGGCAAGGCTATGGCTACACCTTC
D: -; V: TRBV10-3; size: few; length: 13; J: TRBJ1-4; CDR3: CAIRDGANEKLFF; DNA: TGTGCCATCAGGGACGGGGCGAATGAAAAACTGTTTTTT
D: -; V: TRBV5-6; size: few; length: 17; J: TRBJ1-4; CDR3: CASSLGTDLGANEKLFF; DNA: TGTGCCAGCAGCTTGGGGACGGACCTTGGGGCTAATGAAAAACTGTTTTTT
D: -; V: TRBV25-1; size: -; length: 14; J: TRBJ2-7; CDR3: CASSLHEHAYEQYF; DNA: TGTGCCAGCAGTCTCCACGAACACGCCTACGAGCAGTACTTC
D: -; V: TRBV4-1; size: -; length: 17; J: TRBJ2-1; CDR3: CASSAKPKERADNEQFF; DNA: TGCGCCAGCAGCGCCAAACCCAAGGAGCGTGCAGACAATGAGCAGTTCTTC
D: -; V: TRBV19; size: few; length: 15; J: TRBJ2-1; CDR3: CASSIQRGRYNEQFF; DNA: TGTGCCAGTAGTATTCAACGGGGCCGCTACAATGAGCAGTTCTTC
D: TRBD2; V: TRBV20-1; size: -; length: 15; J: TRBJ2-7; CDR3: CSARSSSGRRDEQYF; DNA: TGCAGTGCTAGGTCCTCTAGCGGGAGGAGGGACGAGCAGTACTTC
D: -; V: TRBV5-1; size: -; length: 15; J: TRBJ1-5; CDR3: CASSLGLDPNQPQHF; DNA: TGCGCCAGCAGCTTGGGTCTAGATCCCAATCAGCCCCAGCATTTT
D: -; V: TRBV27; size: few; length: 13; J: TRBJ2-1; CDR3: CASRSARNNEQFF; DNA: TGTGCCAGCAGGTCGGCTCGTAACAATGAGCAGTTCTTC
D: -; V: TRBV7-2; size: -; length: 14; J: TRBJ2-7; CDR3: CASSPGASDHEQYF; DNA: TGTGCCAGCAGCCCAGGGGCTAGCGACCACGAGCAGTACTTC
D: TRBD2; V: TRBV28; size: few; length: 15; J: TRBJ2-4; CDR3: CASRKTSGAPNIQYF; DNA: TGTGCCAGCAGGAAAACTAGCGGGGCCCCAAACATTCAGTACTTC
D: -; V: TRBV28; size: -; length: 15; J: TRBJ1-5; CDR3: CASSLGRGNDQPQHF; DNA: TGTGCCAGCAGTTTAGGCCGGGGAAACGATCAGCCCCAGCATTTT
D: -; V: TRBV30; size: -; length: 13; J: TRBJ2-7; CDR3: CAWSVDVSYEQYF; DNA: TGTGCCTGGAGTGTGGACGTCTCCTACGAGCAGTACTTC
D: -; V: TRBV5-4; size: few; length: 13; J: TRBJ1-2; CDR3: CASSPGEFYGYTF; DNA: TGTGCCAGCAGCCCCGGGGAGTTCTATGGCTACACCTTC
D: TRBD1; V: TRBV3-1; size: -; length: 17; J: TRBJ2-1; CDR3: CASSPNLGTGGCNEQFF; DNA: TGTGCCAGCAGCCCAAATTTAGGGACAGGGGGATGCAATGAGCAGTTCTTC
D: -; V: TRBV25-1; size: few; length: 14; J: TRBJ2-7; CDR3: CASSEVRPPYEQYF; DNA: TGTGCCAGCAGTGAAGTGAGACCTCCTTACGAGCAGTACTTC
D: TRBD1; V: TRBV20-1; size: -; length: 15; J: TRBJ2-3; CDR3: CSASPGTGVIDTQYF; DNA: TGCAGTGCTAGCCCCGGGACAGGGGTTATAGATACGCAGTATTTT
D: -; V: TRBV12-3/TRBV12-4; size: -; length: 14; J: TRBJ2-1; CDR3: CASGILRGRNEQFF; DNA: TGTGCCAGCGGCATTCTGCGGGGACGCAATGAGCAGTTCTTC
D: TRBD2; V: TRBV20-1; size: -; length: 13; J: TRBJ2-1; CDR3: CSANGGTYNEQFF; DNA: TGCAGTGCTAACGGGGGGACCTACAACGAGCAGTTCTTC
D: -; V: TRBV7-2; size: -; length: 14; J: TRBJ2-1; CDR3: CASSMTGRYNEQFF; DNA: TGTGCCAGCAGTATGACGGGTCGGTACAATGAGCAGTTCTTC
D: TRBD2; V: TRBV20-1; size: -; length: 16; J: TRBJ2-3; CDR3: CSAQWGPSGRTDTQYF; DNA: TGCAGTGCTCAGTGGGGCCCTAGCGGGAGAACAGATACGCAGTATTTT
D: -; V: TRBV7-9; size: -; length: 14; J: TRBJ1-2; CDR3: CASSLRQINYGYTF; DNA: TGTGCCAGCAGCTTACGCCAGATAAACTATGGCTACACCTTC
D: TRBD1; V: TRBV2; size: few; length: 18; J: TRBJ2-4; CDR3: CASSRPGTGKEAKNIQYF; DNA: TGTGCCAGCAGTCGACCGGGGACAGGGAAGGAAGCCAAAAACATTCAGTACTTC
D: -; V: TRBV9; size: many; length: 13; J: TRBJ1-2; CDR3: CASSAGQGGGYTF; DNA: TGTGCCAGCAGCGCAGGACAAGGCGGCGGCTACACCTTC
D: -; V: TRBV6-5; size: -; length: 17; J: TRBJ1-1; CDR3: CASSYPFNTRTPTEAFF; DNA: TGTGCCAGCAGTTATCCATTTAACACCAGGACACCCACTGAAGCTTTCTTT
D: -; V: TRBV10-3; size: -; length: 14; J: TRBJ1-4; CDR3: CAISAQGRGEKLFF; DNA: TGTGCCATCAGTGCCCAAGGACGTGGTGAAAAACTGTTTTTT
D: TRBD2; V: TRBV10-3; size: -; length: 14; J: TRBJ2-7; CDR3: CAIKLAGGAYEQYF; DNA: TGTGCCATCAAACTAGCGGGAGGAGCCTACGAGCAGTACTTC
D: TRBD2; V: TRBV28; size: -; length: 15; J: TRBJ2-7; CDR3: CASSFWLAASYEQYF; DNA: TGTGCCAGCAGTTTCTGGCTAGCGGCTAGCTACGAGCAGTACTTC
D: TRBD1; V: TRBV20-1; size: -; length: 16; J: TRBJ2-7; CDR3: CSARVFVPGQDYEQYF; DNA: TGCAGTGCTAGAGTTTTCGTCCCGGGACAGGACTACGAGCAGTACTTC
D: -; V: TRBV5-1; size: -; length: 13; J: TRBJ2-5; CDR3: CASALQYQETQYF; DNA: TGCGCCAGCGCATTACAGTACCAAGAGACCCAGTACTTC
D: TRBD2; V: TRBV12-5; size: -; length: 17; J: TRBJ2-7; CDR3: CASGLARLAGGYNEQYF; DNA: TGTGCTAGTGGTTTGGCCCGACTAGCGGGAGGGTACAATGAGCAGTACTTC
D: -; V: TRBV29-1; size: few; length: 12; J: TRBJ2-5; CDR3: CSVDRGSNEQYF; DNA: TGCAGCGTTGACAGGGGTTCTAATGAGCAGTACTTC
D: -; V: TRBV11-2; size: -; length: 15; J: TRBJ2-4; CDR3: CASSFLSDKFGEQHF; DNA: TGTGCCAGCAGCTTCCTATCTGACAAGTTTGGTGAGCAGCACTTC
D: TRBD2; V: TRBV7-9; size: few; length: 15; J: TRBJ2-7; CDR3: CASSLGVRGEYEQYF; DNA: TGTGCCAGCAGCTTAGGTGTGCGGGGGGAGTACGAGCAGTACTTC
D: TRBD1; V: TRBV20-1; size: few; length: 13; J: TRBJ1-4; CDR3: CSASDRENEKLFF; DNA: TGCAGTGCTAGTGACAGGGAGAATGAAAAACTGTTTTTT
D: TRBD1; V: TRBV11-2; size: few; length: 14; J: TRBJ1-6; CDR3: CASSLTGGYSPLHF; DNA: TGTGCCAGCAGCTTAACAGGGGGGTATTCACCCCTCCACTTT
D: -; V: TRBV3-1; size: -; length: 16; J: TRBJ1-2; CDR3: CASSQGFRGMDYGYTF; DNA: TGTGCCAGCAGCCAAGGGTTCCGGGGTATGGACTATGGCTACACCTTC
D: -; V: TRBV10-3; size: few; length: 14; J: TRBJ2-3; CDR3: CAISGWGRTDTQYF; DNA: TGTGCCATCAGTGGTTGGGGGCGCACAGATACGCAGTATTTT
D: TRBD2; V: TRBV7-2; size: -; length: 16; J: TRBJ2-3; CDR3: CASSVAAGLGGDTQYF; DNA: TGTGCCAGCAGCGTAGCCGCGGGACTAGGGGGAGATACGCAGTATTTT
D: -; V: TRBV6-6; size: -; length: 15; J: TRBJ2-1; CDR3: CASKPTVGSYNEQFF; DNA: TGTGCCAGCAAGCCGACAGTTGGCTCCTACAATGAGCAGTTCTTC
D: -; V: TRBV4-2; size: -; length: 14; J: TRBJ2-3; CDR3: CASSHGAPPDTQYF; DNA: TGTGCCAGCAGCCACGGAGCTCCTCCGGATACGCAGTATTTT
D: -; V: TRBV20-1; size: -; length: 17; J: TRBJ1-6; CDR3: CSARVVAGSSYNSPLHF; DNA: TGCAGTGCTAGAGTAGTGGCAGGGAGCTCCTATAATTCACCCCTCCACTTT
D: -; V: TRBV30; size: -; length: 11; J: TRBJ1-5; CDR3: CAWGSDQPQHF; DNA: TGTGCCTGGGGCAGCGATCAGCCCCAGCATTTT
D: TRBD1; V: TRBV18; size: -; length: 15; J: TRBJ2-7; CDR3: CASPQLGQGHYEQYF; DNA: TGTGCGAGCCCCCAGTTAGGACAGGGCCACTACGAGCAGTACTTC
D: -; V: TRBV10-3; size: -; length: 13; J: TRBJ2-3; CDR3: CAIKTTGTDTQYF; DNA: TGTGCCATCAAGACTACCGGCACAGATACGCAGTATTTT
D: TRBD2; V: TRBV28; size: -; length: 18; J: TRBJ2-5; CDR3: CASSLRTSGRGSYNEQYF; DNA: TGTGCCAGCAGTTTAAGGACTAGCGGGAGGGGCTCCTACAATGAGCAGTACTTC
D: -; V: TRBV9; size: few; length: 15; J: TRBJ1-4; CDR3: CASSARQTATEKLFF; DNA: TGTGCCAGCAGCGCCCGACAGACAGCTACTGAAAAACTGTTTTTT
D: TRBD2; V: TRBV7-9; size: -; length: 18; J: TRBJ2-1; CDR3: CASSFLLVSGSSYNEQFF; DNA: TGTGCCAGCAGCTTCCTCTTGGTCAGCGGGAGCTCCTACAATGAGCAGTTCTTC
D: TRBD2; V: TRBV6-5; size: -; length: 15; J: TRBJ2-5; CDR3: CASSYGGRGYNGQYF; DNA: TGTGCCAGCAGTTACGGCGGGAGGGGATACAATGGGCAGTACTTC